What follows are 8 T cell receptor beta chains derived from one specimen sequenced in a study of cytomegalovirus exposure and HLA in healthy donors (TCRdb year 2017). Preparation of the library involved the immunoSEQ multiplex PCR assay. For the multiplex PCR, a mixture combining 60 forward primers for TCR Vbeta segments and 13 reverse primers for TCR Jbeta segments was used. Not all clones reach the TCRdb copy of this immuneACCESS table, which keeps in-frame sequences only. Checked studies attribute under half of the gap to unresolved V genes and leave the rest unexplained. Here the sample has 150,000 to 200,000 clones; roughly 85% occur a single time. The ten largest clones take up roughly 10% of the sample. The specimen was PBMCs. Source of these receptors: a man aged 18 to 30 in good health and CMV-seropositive.

V and J are TRBV7-8 and TRBJ1-2; D is uncertain. Trimming cost V 5 bases and J 8 bases, with 15 bases left between them. The CDR3 is made up of 13 amino acids. The V gene's germline CDR1 is SGHVS and CDR2 FQNEAQ. This CDR3 is CASSPDTTQGYTF. In DNA form, the CDR3 reads TGTGCCAGCAGCCCCGACACCACGCAAGGCTACACCTTC.

This chain connects TRBV10-2 to TRBJ2-7, with a tentative D call TRBD2 (5 bases). This CDR3 is 14 amino acids long. The germline V gene has CDR1 WSHSY and CDR2 SAAADI. The V end was cut by 7 bases, the J end by 0 bases, with 13 bases between. The CDR3 reads CASTLTTSSYEQYF. The CDR3, as DNA: TGCGCCAGCACCCTGACTACGAGCTCCTACGAGCAGTACTTC.

This chain connects TRBV15 to TRBJ2-5; 7 bases match TRBD2. Germline V CDR1 and CDR2: LNHNV, YYDKDF (reference sequence). V lost 6 bases and J lost 3; bases outside the gene matches: 7. The CDR3 is 14 residues long. The CDR3 region is CATSQVGGEETQYF. The CDR3 bases are TGTGCCACCAGTCAAGTGGGGGGGGAAGAGACCCAGTACTTC.

This CDR3 reads CASSQGVFQPQHF. The CDR3 DNA reads as TGCGCCAGCAGCCAAGGCGTTTTCCAGCCCCAGCATTTT. This sequence joins TRBV4-1 and TRBJ1-5; D not certain. Trimming shortened V by 1 base and J by 7 bases, and 8 bases separated the two germline ends. Per germline, CDR1 MGHRA and CDR2 YSYEKL. This CDR3 spans 13 amino acids.

The chain is built from TRBV7-6 and TRBJ2-5; D might be TRBD1 (6 bases). V dropped 5 bases and J dropped 3 bases, with 16 bases sitting between them. From germline, CDR1 is SGHVS and CDR2 FNYEAQ. The CDR3 length is 15 residues. The CDR3 nucleotides read TGTGCCAGCAGCCCTATTTTGTGGACAGAAGAGACCCAGTACTTC. This encodes CASSPILWTEETQYF.

Notes on this clone: Because it lacks the conserved phenylalanine or tryptophan at the end, this CDR3 is likely a read error. Because the CDR3's place on the DNA is in doubt, the DNA is left out and the CDR3 is given as listed by TCRdb. V usage is TRBV7-3 and J usage is TRBJ1-2; no DNA check was done on the table's D call, TRBD1. The CDR3 region is 11 residues in length, termini included. The germline V gene has CDR1 SGHTA and CDR2 FQGTGA. The CDR3 here is CASSDHGTYFD.

The sample holds a few counts of this clone. The rearrangement links TRBV6-6 to TRBJ2-7, with a weak D call TRBD2 (7 bases). Looked up from germline, CDR1 is MNHNY and CDR2 is SVGAGI (reference sequence). The germline V and J ends were trimmed by 6 bases and 3 bases, with 18 bases remaining between them. The CDR3 runs to 15 residues. The CDR3 is CASSTSGGAFYEQYF. DNA of the CDR3: TGTGCCAGCAGCACTAGTGGGGGGGCCTTCTACGAGCAGTACTTC.

The gene calls are TRBV19 and TRBJ1-5; TRBD1 might be the D (5 bases). The CDR3 sequence is 19 residues long. Germline lookup yields CDR1 LNHDA and CDR2 SQIVND (reference sequence). Trimming removed 3 bases at V and 0 bases at J, with 21 bases between. The CDR3 sequence is CASSIGALSWSNSNQPQHF. CDR3 DNA: TGTGCCAGTAGTATTGGGGCCCTAAGCTGGAGTAATAGCAATCAGCCCCAGCATTTT.